The present T cell receptor beta chain was sequenced within a study of blood T cells in healthy people across ages (dated by TCRdb to 2015 to 2017). For the wider study: In model experiments, template switching captured roughly one uniquely barcoded TCR beta cDNA molecule for every two T cells. To avoid experimental bias, donors of different ages were randomly spread across the sequencing lanes. Using deep sequencing normalized with unique cDNA molecular identifiers, the study measured how TCR beta repertoire diversity changes with age. Using the same blood draw, the study looked at two additional independent replicas of 1 million unique cDNA reads for two donors, one aged 18 to 29 and the other aged 80 or older. The donors were divided into four age groups: young (average around 17 years), middle-aged (over 35), aged (under 70) and long-lived (around 80). The research as a whole found: Compared with the aged group, the long-lived group had more naive CD4+ T cells, fewer expanded clones and increased TCR diversity, suggesting age selection. As age increased, observed TCR beta diversity per million T cells dropped in a roughly linear way, and a significant reduction was already evident by age about 40. The CMV infection status of donors was not known, potentially confounding age-related changes in expanded clonotypes. Total diversity estimates from one million sequenced T cells were considered lower bounds and underestimates. Bulk unsorted PBMC profiling prevented conclusive comparison of naive and antigen-experienced compartments. There was a strong correlation between observed TCR beta diversity and the percentage of naive T cells measured by flow cytometry.

The germline V gene encodes CDR1 SNHLY and CDR2 FYNNEI. Trimming costs V 2 bases and J 0 bases, and their ends lie 13 bases apart. The CDR3 goes from the cysteine to the phenylalanine over 16 residues. Only CDR3 DNA is held: 48 bases, read in frame from base 1. The library was made by 5' RACE. Sequencing instrument: Illumina HiSeq 2500. A second PCR of 7 to 11 cycles was performed with a sample-barcoded 5' primer and a J-beta primer mix. Each TCR beta cDNA molecule received a unique molecular identifier from a template-switch 5' adaptor carrying 12 random nucleotides. Each sample yielded at least 3 million CDR3-containing paired-end reads. The Mint cDNA synthesis kit, primed by a TRBC-specific oligonucleotide, was used to synthesize first-strand cDNA from all RNA. Following uracil-DNA glycosylase treatment, a first 18-cycle PCR with universal primers M1SS and BC2_uni_R was performed on all cDNA. The authors' analysis ran thus. Normalization of each sample was performed by random selection of 1 million high-quality reads, each carrying a distinct molecular identifier. Reads with shared molecular identifiers were discarded instead of being binned into consensus sequences. MiTCR, set to a Q25 quality threshold and the strictest error-elimination algorithm, was used for CDR3 identification, clonotype clustering and error correction. Lower-bound total TCR beta diversity was estimated with a nonparametric unseen species model using Euler transformation. The raw public reads went through TCRdb reprocessing: fastp at Q25, MiXCR clone calling, in-frame beta chains kept. Merged by CDR3 protein, the rows form single entries marked with the most common genes and DNA. TCRdb's processing, not the study's, gives the V and J calls here. For this sample there are roughly 830,000 distinct CDR3 sequences; approximately 65% appear just once. The ten largest clones capture about a quarter of the sample.

A word on this clonotype: The antigen it binds to is not known. No much larger clone exists at a distance of one base, and base qualities are not known.

The roughly 39 donors, aged about 6 to 95 years, were systemically healthy Caucasian individuals from Russia. Each donor gave ten milliliters of peripheral blood, collected into EDTA-treated Vacutainer tubes. Ficoll-Paque density-gradient centrifugation was used to isolate PBMCs, with at least 6.5 million per sample. Trizol reagent was used to extract total RNA from PBMCs, with at least 5.5 micrograms per sample. Naive CD45RAhigh/CD27high T cell percentages were measured by flow cytometry on a PBMC aliquot from every donor. The receptor was isolated from a man aged 25-45 years in good health. Sequencing input: blood. The chain joins TRBV2 to TRBJ1-2, with no confident D gene call. The DNA sequence reads TGTGCCAGCAGTGAAATCCGGACGCAAACTAACTATGGCTACACCTTC. It is translated as CASSEIRTQTNYGYTF.